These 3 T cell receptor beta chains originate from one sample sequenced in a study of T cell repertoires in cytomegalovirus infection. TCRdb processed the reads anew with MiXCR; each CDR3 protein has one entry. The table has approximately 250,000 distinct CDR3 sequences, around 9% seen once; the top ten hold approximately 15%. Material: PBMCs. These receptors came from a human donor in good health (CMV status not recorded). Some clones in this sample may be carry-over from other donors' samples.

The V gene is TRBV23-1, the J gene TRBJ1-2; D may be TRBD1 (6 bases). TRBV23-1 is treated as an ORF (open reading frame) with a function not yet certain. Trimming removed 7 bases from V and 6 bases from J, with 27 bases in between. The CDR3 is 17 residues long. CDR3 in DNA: TGCGCCAGCAACATGAGCCTGGGGGCGCATCCCAAGGATGGCTACACCTTC. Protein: CASNMSLGAHPKDGYTF.

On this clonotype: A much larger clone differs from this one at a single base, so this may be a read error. The CDR3 DNA sequence: TGTACCAGCAGCTCGATTAGCGGGAGGGATGTGACCCAGTACTTC. It specifies CTSSSISGRDVTQYF. The chain carries TRBV7-2 and TRBJ2-5, with 11 bases identical to TRBD2. The CDR3 has 15 residues. Germline V gene data show CDR1 as SGHTA and CDR2 as FQGNSA. V was pared by 4 bases and J by 7 bases, with 8 bases of the junction left unmatched.

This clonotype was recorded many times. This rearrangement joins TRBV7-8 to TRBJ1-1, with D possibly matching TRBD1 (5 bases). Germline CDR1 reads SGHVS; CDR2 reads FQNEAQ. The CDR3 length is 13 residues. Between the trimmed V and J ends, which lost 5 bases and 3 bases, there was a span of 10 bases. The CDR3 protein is CASSPLGDTEAFF. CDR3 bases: TGTGCCAGCAGCCCATTGGGGGACACTGAAGCTTTCTTT.